The 21 T cell receptor beta chains below all came from one sample that was sequenced in a study of T cell responses to AZD1222 COVID-19 vaccine. Measured with immunoSEQ multiplex PCR; TCRdb has only the in-frame clones, and not every one. The sample records about 150,000 clones, 85% to 95% being singletons. The material sequenced was peripheral blood, taken on day 0 of AZD1222 vaccination. The receptors shown here come from an adult in good health.

The chain recombines TRBV7-6 with TRBJ1-2, with 7 bases identical to TRBD1. CDR3 size: 14 residues. Germline lookup yields CDR1 SGHVS and CDR2 FNYEAQ. The ends lost 8 bases at V and 8 bases at J; junction bases unmatched: 14. The DNA for the CDR3 is TGTGCCAGCGGTCAGGGCGAGGGGGCTGGAGGCTACACCTTC. Protein sequence: CASGQGEGAGGYTF.

The chain has TRBV4-2 and TRBJ2-2, with D perhaps TRBD2 (7 bases). This CDR3 comprises 16 residues. The V and J ends lost 4 bases and 5 bases respectively, with 17 bases between them. The germline V gene has CDR1 LGHNA and CDR2 YNFKEQ. As DNA, the CDR3 is TGTGCCAGCAGCCCCCTGGGGGCGGGGGAAACCGGGGAGCTGTTTTTT. The encoded protein is CASSPLGAGETGELFF.

This chain joins TRBV6-5 and TRBJ1-2, with TRBD1 as a possible D gene (6 bases). V was trimmed by 0 bases and J by 4 bases, leaving 12 bases between them. CDR3 size: 15 residues. CDR1 and CDR2 from the germline V gene are MNHEY and SVGAGI. CDR3 DNA: TGTGCCAGCAGTTACTCAGGGGAGGGGGGCTATGGCTACACCTTC. Residues: CASSYSGEGGYGYTF.

This sequence joins TRBV7-6 and TRBJ1-5; 7 bases are shared with TRBD1. CDR1 is SGHVS and CDR2 is FNYEAQ in the germline V gene. V shed 2 bases, J shed 1 base, and the junction held 23 bases outside the gene matches. CDR3 length: 22 residues. The CDR3: CASSLIKTKTGSRVWSNQPQHF. Here the CDR3 DNA reads TGTGCCAGCAGCTTAATAAAAACTAAGACAGGGTCGAGGGTTTGGAGCAATCAGCCCCAGCATTTT. Full variable domain (remainder filled in from reference TRBV7-6 and TRBJ1-5): GAGVSQSPRYKVTKRGQDVALRCDPISGHVSLYWYRQALGQGPEFLTYFNYEAQQDKSGLPNDRFSAERPEGSISTLTIQRTEQRDSAMYRCASSLIKTKTGSRVWSNQPQHFGDGTRLSIL.

V gene TRBV5-1 combines with J gene TRBJ2-1; 8 bases are a match to TRBD2. In germline, CDR1 is SGHRS, CDR2 YFSETQ. Trimming at V came to 0 bases and at J to 8 bases, leaving 7 bases not matched to a gene. The CDR3 is made up of 15 amino acids. CDR3 sequence reads: CASSLAGGAGDEQFF. CDR3 nucleotides: TGCGCCAGCAGCTTGGCGGGGGGGGCCGGAGATGAGCAGTTCTTC. Looking up the rest from reference TRBV5-1 and TRBJ2-1 gives the full variable domain: KAGVTQTPRYLIKTRGQQVTLSCSPISGHRSVSWYQQTPGQGLQFLFEYFSETQRNKGNFPGRFSGRQFSNSRSEMNVSTLELGDSALYLCASSLAGGAGDEQFFGPGTRLTVL.

The chain couples TRBV7-9 to TRBJ1-1; perhaps TRBD1 as D (5 bases). Germline V gene sequence: CDR1 SEHNR, CDR2 FQNEAQ (reference sequence). The V end lost 6 bases, the J end lost 14 bases, and 25 bases lay between the germline ends. This CDR3 region has 14 residues. In DNA form, the CDR3 reads TGTGCCAGCAGTCTCCGGGGCGGAGTTGGGAATGGATTCTTT. Its protein product is CASSLRGGVGNGFF.

The chain has TRBV5-1 and TRBJ1-4, with D possibly matching TRBD1 (5 bases). This CDR3 has 13 residues. Germline CDR1 and CDR2: SGHRS and YFSETQ. Trimming pared 5 bases from V and 5 bases from J, leaving 10 bases between. The CDR3 DNA reads TGCGCCAGCAGGTCGGGGGAGAATGAAAAACTGTTTTTT. Residues: CASRSGENEKLFF.

This chain connects TRBV5-1 to TRBJ2-2; possible D gene TRBD1, 5 bases. The germline V and J ends were trimmed by 0 bases and 1 base, with 7 bases remaining between them. This CDR3 comprises 15 residues. In germline, CDR1 is SGHRS, CDR2 YFSETQ. CDR3 DNA: TGCGCCAGCAGCTTGGTAGGGGAGAACACCGGGGAGCTGTTTTTT. It encodes CASSLVGENTGELFF.

This rearrangement joins TRBV18 to TRBJ1-5, with TRBD1 as a possible D gene (5 bases). Between the trimmed V and J ends, which lost 1 base and 4 bases, there was a span of 8 bases. This CDR3 is 14 amino acids long. Germline CDR1 reads KGHSH; CDR2 reads LQKENI. The CDR3 region is CASSPRDSNQPQHF. CDR3 sequence (DNA): TGTGCCAGCTCACCACGAGACAGTAATCAGCCCCAGCATTTT.

The CDR3, as DNA: TGTGCCAGCAGTGAAGATTTGGGGGGCGCGTATGGCTACACCTTC. Protein sequence: CASSEDLGGAYGYTF. The J gene is TRBJ1-2, the V gene TRBV2, with a weak D call TRBD1 (6 bases). Germline V CDR1 and CDR2: SNHLY, FYNNEI. This CDR3 has 15 residues. V lost 1 base and J lost 5, with 14 bases in between.

This chain links TRBV2 with TRBJ2-1; 7 bases map to TRBD2. The length of the CDR3 is 13 residues. The germline CDR1 and CDR2 sequences are SNHLY and FYNNEI. The junction had 11 bases not matched to a gene; V was cut back by 10 bases and J by 8 bases. The CDR3 DNA reads TGTGCCACCGGGGGGTCCAAAGGGGATGAGCAGTTCTTC. It is translated as CATGGSKGDEQFF.

The chain is built from TRBV6-2 or TRBV6-3 and TRBJ1-5; D not certain. Per the germline V gene, CDR1 is MNHEY and CDR2 is SVGEGT. This CDR3 has 16 amino acids. V lost 4 bases, J lost 0 bases, and 13 bases lay in between. The CDR3 region is CASSSVSEHSNQPQHF. As DNA, the CDR3 is TGTGCCAGCAGTTCGGTGTCGGAACATAGCAATCAGCCCCAGCATTTT.

This sequence joins TRBV9 and TRBJ1-6, with a tentative D call TRBD1 (5 bases). The germline gives CDR1 SGDLS, CDR2 YYNGEE. The length of the CDR3 is 15 residues. Trimming left V 4 bases short and J 6 bases short, with 14 bases between. CDR3 bases: TGTGCCAGCAGCCCCCCGGGACGAGTTAATTCACCCCTCCACTTT. Its translation is CASSPPGRVNSPLHF.

The count of this clone is one. This rearrangement joins TRBV4-2 to TRBJ1-2; TRBD1 is a possible D gene (6 bases). This CDR3 is 14 amino acids long. Germline V CDR1 and CDR2: LGHNA, YNFKEQ. Trimming cost V 2 bases and J 8 bases, with 15 bases left between them. CDR3 amino acids: CASSQKWGHWGYTF. In nucleotides, the CDR3 is TGTGCCAGCAGCCAAAAATGGGGGCATTGGGGCTACACCTTC.

This chain links TRBV5-1 with TRBJ1-1; possible D gene TRBD1, 6 bases. Trimming stripped 1 base from V and 0 bases from J, with 22 bases between. The germline V gene encodes CDR1 SGHRS and CDR2 YFSETQ. This CDR3 comprises 19 residues. Here the CDR3 reads CASSLQGGGSLVMNTEAFF. CDR3 DNA sequence: TGCGCCAGCAGCTTGCAAGGGGGAGGGAGCCTAGTCATGAACACTGAAGCTTTCTTT.

This clone came up once. This chain connects TRBV19 to TRBJ1-3; tentatively, D is TRBD1 (5 bases). Trimming removed 5 bases at V and 1 base at J, with 9 bases between. Germline V CDR1 and CDR2: LNHDA, SQIVND (reference sequence). CDR3 size: 14 residues. CDR3 DNA: TGTGCCAGTAGTCTGGGGGGATCTGGAAACACCATATATTTT. Its translation: CASSLGGSGNTIYF.

The rearrangement links TRBV11-2 to TRBJ2-3; D is perhaps TRBD1 (6 bases). V lost 2 bases to trimming and J lost 7 bases, with 10 bases between them. Germline V lookup: CDR1 SGHAT, CDR2 FQNNGV. This CDR3 spans 13 amino acids. The CDR3 reads CASSLTGSNTQYF. The CDR3 coding sequence is TGTGCCAGCAGCTTAACAGGGTCAAATACGCAGTATTTT.

The rearrangement joins TRBV4-2 to TRBJ1-2; D unresolved. This CDR3 has 14 amino acids. Germline-derived CDR1 and CDR2 are LGHNA and YNFKEQ. The V gene lost 0 bases and the J gene lost 8 bases, with 13 bases spanning the gap. CDR3 nucleotide sequence: TGTGCCAGCAGCCAAGATTTGAGGGTGTGGGGCTACACCTTC. This codes for CASSQDLRVWGYTF.

The genes are TRBV3-1 (or the pseudogene TRBV3-2) and TRBJ2-7; perhaps D is TRBD1 or TRBD2 (5 bases each). V was cut by 0 bases and J by 2 bases, with 5 bases left in between. The CDR3 runs 13 residues. Germline V CDR1 and CDR2: LGHDT, YNNKEL (reference sequence). CDR3 sequence (DNA): TGTGCCAGCAGCCAAGAGGGGGCCTACGAGCAGTACTTC. Its translation: CASSQEGAYEQYF.

The rearrangement uses TRBV18 and TRBJ1-1; no clear D gene. The length of the CDR3 is 16 residues. Germline V CDR1 and CDR2: KGHSH, LQKENI. V was trimmed by 3 bases and J by 3 bases, leaving 17 bases between them. CDR3 amino acids: CASSPGVISGDTEAFF. The CDR3 coding sequence is TGTGCCAGCTCACCTGGGGTCATATCGGGTGACACTGAAGCTTTCTTT.

This clone was counted a single time. CDR3 loop: CASNLLGDRGRSGYTF. CDR3 nucleotides: TGTGCCTCGAATCTTTTGGGGGACAGGGGGCGTAGTGGCTACACCTTC. The rearrangement links TRBV30 to TRBJ1-2; TRBD1 aligns across 12 bases. Germline CDR1 is GTSNPN and CDR2 is SVGIG (reference sequence). The trim removed 7 bases at V and 7 bases at J, leaving 16 bases unmatched. The CDR3 loop spans 16 amino acids.